Sequencing of this T cell receptor (beta chain) was carried out in a study of CD8+ T cells in alopecia areata. In the study overall: The study gave treated patients oral tofacitinib at 5 to 10 mg twice daily. Dosing spanned 6 to 18 months on tofacitinib, then 6 months off drug. Scoring of severity for treated patients was based on percentage of affected scalp area.

The CDR3 covers 16 residues. The V segment lost 5 bases and the J segment 1 base; nucleotides outside the gene matches: 11. Germline V lookup: CDR1 LNHNV, CDR2 YYDKDF (reference sequence). cDNA reverse transcribed from extracted RNA served as the sequencing template. This table comes from immunoSEQ multiplex PCR, and its TCRdb copy is limited to in-frame clones, with some not included. The sample carries roughly 110,000 clones, about three fifths recorded once. Treatment specified: oral pan-JAK inhibitor, 5-10 mg twice daily. The investigators collected lesional scalp punch biopsies and peripheral blood from alopecia areata patients.

Sequencing used CD8+ T cells sorted from blood, obtained at week 24, from a patient treated with tofacitinib. This sequence joins TRBV15 and TRBJ2-7, with 7 bases fitting TRBD1. The receptor's source is a human donor with alopecia areata. For the CDR3, the DNA is TGTGCCACCAGCGGGCACCCGGGACAGCCATCCTACGAGCAGTACTTC. Translating it yields CATSGHPGQPSYEQYF.